The 21 T cell receptor beta chains in this list originate from one sample, sequenced in a study of blood T cell repertoires in COVID-19. Repertoires were generated with immunoSEQ multiplex PCR, while TCRdb's copy carries only in-frame clones and drops some. The sample gives some 250,000 clones, around 81% of which show up once; 6% to 8% is in the top ten. Sequencing was done on a sample of peripheral blood. Receptor source: a woman older than 75 with COVID-19, enrolled during active disease.

The chain links TRBV19 to TRBJ2-1, with a tentative D call TRBD1 (5 bases). The germline V gene has CDR1 LNHDA and CDR2 SQIVND (reference sequence). With 4 bases removed from V and 6 bases from J, the gap between germline ends came to 7 bases. CDR3 length: 12 residues. The CDR3 protein is CASSTQGNEQFF. In DNA, the CDR3 is TGTGCCAGTAGTACCCAGGGCAATGAGCAGTTCTTC.

This chain joins TRBV7-9 and TRBJ1-1; the D gene is possibly TRBD1 (6 bases). V lost 5 bases to trimming and J lost 4 bases, with 8 bases between them. The germline CDR1 and CDR2 sequences are SEHNR and FQNEAQ (reference sequence). The CDR3 is 12 amino acids. In DNA form, the CDR3 reads TGTGCCAGCAGCGTCAGGGGCACTGAAGCTTTCTTT. It yields the protein CASSVRGTEAFF.

V and J are TRBV3-1 (or the pseudogene TRBV3-2) and TRBJ1-4; D unresolved. CDR1 is LGHDT and CDR2 is YNNKEL in the germline V gene (reference sequence). This CDR3 spans 13 amino acids. V was pared by 4 bases and J by 5 bases, with 8 bases between. Written as DNA, the CDR3 is TGTGCCAGCAGCCGGCGGGAAAATGAAAAACTGTTTTTT. It encodes CASSRRENEKLFF.

V and J are TRBV18 and TRBJ1-4; no reliable D call. CDR1 and CDR2 (germline): KGHSH, LQKENI. The V end lost 2 bases, the J end lost 8 bases, and 12 bases lay between the germline ends. CDR3 length: 14 amino acids. The CDR3 sequence is CASSPAGKYEKLFF. Written as DNA, the CDR3 is TGTGCCAGCTCACCAGCGGGGAAATACGAAAAACTGTTTTTT.

The CDR3 region has the DNA TGTGCCAGTAGTATTCAACCGGGACAGGGGACTTACGAGCAGTACTTC. This encodes CASSIQPGQGTYEQYF. The rearrangement joins TRBV19 to TRBJ2-7, with 10 nucleotides matching TRBD1. The CDR3 is 16 amino acids. V gave up 3 bases and J gave up 4 bases; unmatched junction bases: 9. Germline CDR1 LNHDA, CDR2 SQIVND (reference sequence).

This clone turned up a few times. The rearrangement links TRBV3-1 (or the pseudogene TRBV3-2) to TRBJ2-7; 12 nucleotides agree with TRBD1. CDR1 is LGHDT and CDR2 is YNNKEL in the germline V gene (reference sequence). The CDR3 is 14 residues long. Trimming at V came to 8 bases and at J to 9 bases, leaving 11 bases not matched to a gene. The CDR3 sequence: CASATPGQGAMQYF. The CDR3, as DNA: TGTGCCAGCGCAACCCCGGGACAGGGGGCGATGCAGTACTTC.

The genes are TRBV5-6 and TRBJ2-1, with 7 bases aligning to TRBD1. Germline lookup yields CDR1 SGHDT and CDR2 YYEEEE. The V segment lost 4 bases and the J segment 0 bases; nucleotides outside the gene matches: 1. This CDR3 comprises 14 residues. The chain's CDR3 is CASSRDSSYNEQFF. CDR3 bases: TGTGCCAGCAGCCGGGACAGCTCCTACAATGAGCAGTTCTTC.

The chain combines TRBV7-8 with TRBJ1-1, with D perhaps TRBD1 (5 bases). The CDR3 contains 16 residues. The germline V and J ends were trimmed by 5 bases and 4 bases, with 20 bases remaining between them. Germline lookup yields CDR1 SGHVS and CDR2 FQNEAQ. The CDR3 DNA sequence: TGTGCCAGCAGCCCCCAGTGGGGGGGGTTTGGCACTGAAGCTTTCTTT. It encodes CASSPQWGGFGTEAFF.

This chain uses TRBV11-2 with TRBJ2-7, with D possibly matching TRBD1 (6 bases). The CDR3 is 15 residues long. V lost 5 bases and J lost 1, with 15 bases in between. Germline lookup yields CDR1 SGHAT and CDR2 FQNNGV. The DNA for the CDR3 is TGTGCCAGCAGCCCCCGGAACAGGGAATCCTACGAGCAGTACTTC. It translates to CASSPRNRESYEQYF. The variable domain in full, with the rest retrieved from reference TRBV11-2 and TRBJ2-7, is EAGVAQSPRYKIIEKRQSVAFWCNPISGHATLYWYQQILGQGPKLLIQFQNNGVVDDSQLPKDRFSAERLKGVDSTLKIQPAKLEDSAVYLCASSPRNRESYEQYFGPGTRLTVT.

The genes are TRBV6-1 and TRBJ2-7; D call uncertain. The germline V and J ends were trimmed by 5 bases and 3 bases, with 5 bases remaining between them. Germline V gene data show CDR1 as MNHNS and CDR2 as SASEGT. The CDR3 runs 11 residues. The CDR3 loop reads CASSTYYEQYF. The CDR3 nucleotides read TGTGCCAGCAGTACCTACTACGAGCAGTACTTC.

The CDR3 sequence is CASSRNTGDGYTF. Here the CDR3 DNA reads TGTGCCAGCAGCCGAAATACAGGGGACGGCTACACCTTC. This chain uses TRBV7-3 with TRBJ1-2, with 7 bases matching TRBD1. The CDR3 spans 13 residues. CDR1 and CDR2 from the germline V gene are SGHTA and FQGTGA. With V trimmed by 5 bases and J by 8 bases, 8 bases remained unmatched.

The rearrangement links TRBV5-1 to TRBJ1-1; D is undetermined. The CDR3 is 14 amino acids. V shed 2 bases and J shed 6 bases, with 14 bases lying between them. Germline V CDR1 and CDR2: SGHRS, YFSETQ. The CDR3 reads CASSLIRDVPEAFF. The CDR3 DNA follows: TGCGCCAGCAGCTTAATAAGAGATGTTCCTGAAGCTTTCTTT.

The rearrangement joins TRBV6-1 to TRBJ1-1, with D maybe TRBD1 (5 bases). Germline CDR1 is MNHNS and CDR2 is SASEGT. CDR3 length: 16 residues. V was shortened by 4 bases and J by 6 bases, with 21 bases between the two germline ends. DNA for the CDR3: TGTGCCAGCAGTGCAAAACCCAGGGAGGGAGAGGCTGAAGCTTTCTTT. Encoded protein: CASSAKPREGEAEAFF.

This chain uses TRBV18 with TRBJ2-5, with 7 positions matching TRBD1. V was pared by 5 bases and J by 4 bases, with 10 bases of the junction left unmatched. Germline assignment: CDR1 KGHSH and CDR2 LQKENI. The CDR3 length is 15 residues. The CDR3 here is CASSFGQAKSETQYF. CDR3 DNA: TGTGCCAGCTCATTTGGACAGGCTAAATCAGAGACCCAGTACTTC.

V and J are TRBV12-3 or TRBV12-4 and TRBJ2-5; no reliable D call. The CDR3 runs 11 residues. With 3 bases removed from V and 4 bases from J, the gap between germline ends came to 3 bases. In DNA, the CDR3 is TGTGCCAGCAGTTTTAGAGAGACCCAGTACTTC. It specifies CASSFRETQYF.

The V call is TRBV28, the J call TRBJ2-3, with 10 bases fitting TRBD1. V lost 1 base, J lost 6 bases, and 7 bases stayed unmatched. The CDR3 has 16 residues. Germline CDR1 is MDHEN and CDR2 is SYDVKM. The CDR3 coding sequence is TGTGCCAGCAGTTTATTCCCGGGACAGGGGCAGGATACGCAGTATTTT. This encodes CASSLFPGQGQDTQYF.

The rearrangement uses TRBV18 and TRBJ2-7; 7 bases agree with TRBD1. J lost 1 base, V lost 2 bases, and 2 bases had no gene match. Germline CDR1 is KGHSH and CDR2 is LQKENI. The CDR3 has 14 residues. As DNA, the CDR3 is TGTGCCAGCTCACCAGGGACAGTATCCTACGAGCAGTACTTC. Encoded protein: CASSPGTVSYEQYF.

In DNA, the CDR3 is TGTGCCAGCAAGCTAGCGGTTGTCAATGAGCAGTTCTTC. It translates to CASKLAVVNEQFF. The chain recombines TRBV12-3 or TRBV12-4 with TRBJ2-1; 7 bases are shared with TRBD2. This CDR3 is 13 amino acids long. V gave up 7 bases and J gave up 6 bases; unmatched junction bases: 6.

The chain links TRBV5-1 to TRBJ1-1; D is ambiguous. Trimming removed 6 bases from V and 8 bases from J, with 5 bases in between. The CDR3 extends over 9 amino acids. Germline V gene sequence: CDR1 SGHRS, CDR2 YFSETQ. CDR3 DNA: TGCGCCAGCACAAAAGAAGCTTTCTTT. Translated: CASTKEAFF.

In its sample, this clone was seen a few times. The V gene is TRBV19, the J gene TRBJ2-7; a possible D gene is TRBD2 (5 bases). The V end lost 4 bases, the J end lost 0 bases, and 13 bases lay between the germline ends. Per germline, CDR1 LNHDA and CDR2 SQIVND (reference sequence). This CDR3 is 15 amino acids long. In nucleotides, the CDR3 is TGTGCCAGTAGTACCAGCGGAAAGAGCTCCTACGAGCAGTACTTC. It yields the protein CASSTSGKSSYEQYF. Full variable domain (missing parts from reference TRBV19 and TRBJ2-7): DGGITQSPKYLFRKEGQNVTLSCEQNLNHDAMYWYRQDPGQGLRLIYYSQIVNDFQKGDIAEGYSVSREKKESFPLTVTSAQKNPTAFYLCASSTSGKSSYEQYFGPGTRLTVT.

The genes are TRBV4-3 and TRBJ1-2, with D unresolved. Germline CDR1 and CDR2: LGHNA and YSLEER. The CDR3 runs to 14 residues. The ends were cut back, 1 base at V and 2 bases at J, with 8 bases in the middle. CDR3 DNA: TGCGCCAGCAGCCAAGTAGGAGCGAACTATGGCTACACCTTC. Translated, it gives CASSQVGANYGYTF.